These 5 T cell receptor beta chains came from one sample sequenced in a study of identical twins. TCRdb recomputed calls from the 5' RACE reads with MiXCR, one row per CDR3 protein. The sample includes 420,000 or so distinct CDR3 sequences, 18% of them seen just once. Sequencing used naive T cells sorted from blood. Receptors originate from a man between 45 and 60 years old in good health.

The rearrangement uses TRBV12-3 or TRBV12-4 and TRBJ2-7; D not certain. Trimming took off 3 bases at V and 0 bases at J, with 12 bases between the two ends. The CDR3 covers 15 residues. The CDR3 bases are TGTGCCAGCAGTTTTGGGTTAGGGTCCTCCTACGAGCAGTACTTC. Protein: CASSFGLGSSYEQYF.

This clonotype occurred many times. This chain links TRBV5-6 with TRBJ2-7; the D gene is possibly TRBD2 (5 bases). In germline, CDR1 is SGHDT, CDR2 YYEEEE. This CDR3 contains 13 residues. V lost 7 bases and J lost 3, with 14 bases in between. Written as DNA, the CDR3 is TGTGCCAGCGGTAGGGTGGAGGACTACGAGCAGTACTTC. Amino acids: CASGRVEDYEQYF.

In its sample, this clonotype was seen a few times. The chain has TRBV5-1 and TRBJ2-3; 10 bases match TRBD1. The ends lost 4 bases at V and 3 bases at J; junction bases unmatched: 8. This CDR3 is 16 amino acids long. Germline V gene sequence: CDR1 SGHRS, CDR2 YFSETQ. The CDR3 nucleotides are TGCGCCAGCAGCCACGGACAGGGGGGACGGACAGATACGCAGTATTTT. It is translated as CASSHGQGGRTDTQYF.

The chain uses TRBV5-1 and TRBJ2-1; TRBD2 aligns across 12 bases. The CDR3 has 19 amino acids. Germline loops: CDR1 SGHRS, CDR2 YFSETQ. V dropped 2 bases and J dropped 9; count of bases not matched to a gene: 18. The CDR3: CASSFTSGGFPSPIGEQFF. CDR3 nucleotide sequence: TGCGCCAGCAGCTTTACTAGCGGGGGGTTTCCATCCCCGATAGGTGAGCAGTTCTTC. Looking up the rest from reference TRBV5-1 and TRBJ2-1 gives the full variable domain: KAGVTQTPRYLIKTRGQQVTLSCSPISGHRSVSWYQQTPGQGLQFLFEYFSETQRNKGNFPGRFSGRQFSNSRSEMNVSTLELGDSALYLCASSFTSGGFPSPIGEQFFGPGTRLTVL.

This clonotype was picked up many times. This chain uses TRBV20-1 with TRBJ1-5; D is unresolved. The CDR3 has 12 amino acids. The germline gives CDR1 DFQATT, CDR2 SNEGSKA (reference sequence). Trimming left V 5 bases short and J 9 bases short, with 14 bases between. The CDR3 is CSALETVSPQHF. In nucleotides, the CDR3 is TGCAGTGCTCTGGAAACGGTGTCGCCCCAGCATTTT.